Below, 21 T cell receptor beta chains from the same sample are listed, as sequenced in a study of cytomegalovirus exposure and HLA in healthy donors. Sequenced by immunoSEQ multiplex PCR; TCRdb stores in-frame clones only, minus some. The profile shows 300,000 to 450,000 clones, 86% of them singletons. The sample was PBMCs. Receptor source: a woman between 18 and 29 years old in good health and CMV-seronegative.

The chain couples TRBV27 to TRBJ2-7, with TRBD2 matching 7 bases. Germline lookup yields CDR1 MNHEY and CDR2 SMNVEV (reference sequence). The V gene end was trimmed by 7 bases and the J gene end by 3 bases; junction bases not matched to a gene: 6. This CDR3 is built from 13 residues. As DNA, the CDR3 is TGTGCCAGCATTCAAGCTAGCGGCTACGAGCAGTACTTC. Translated: CASIQASGYEQYF.

The CDR3 DNA sequence: TGTGCCAGCAGCTTGACCGGGACAGCTAACTATGGCTACACCTTC. It specifies CASSLTGTANYGYTF. V and J are TRBV5-4 and TRBJ1-2; 7 bases are a match to TRBD1. This CDR3 region has 15 residues. Germline trimming cut 1 base from V and 0 bases from J; bases unmatched to any gene: 3. The germline CDR1 and CDR2 sequences are SGHNT and YYREEE (reference sequence).

This clone has only one observation. The J gene is TRBJ2-1, the V gene TRBV25-1; 7 bases fit TRBD2. After removal of 5 bases from V and 2 bases from J, the junction contained 9 bases not matched to a gene. The CDR3 is 16 residues long. Per the germline V gene, CDR1 is MGHDK and CDR2 is SYGVNS. The CDR3 region is CASSPLGRGAYNEQFF. For the CDR3, the DNA is TGTGCCAGCAGTCCTCTAGGTCGGGGGGCCTACAATGAGCAGTTCTTC.

This clone occurred a few times. The V call is TRBV6-1, the J call TRBJ1-1; no clear D gene. CDR3 length: 13 amino acids. CDR1 and CDR2 from the germline V gene are MNHNS and SASEGT. CDR3: CVAGDVGVTEAFF. DNA of the CDR3: TGTGTAGCAGGAGACGTCGGGGTTACTGAAGCTTTCTTT.

This chain links TRBV13 with TRBJ1-1; a possible D gene is TRBD1 (5 bases). CDR3 length: 14 amino acids. In germline, CDR1 is PRHDT, CDR2 FYEKMQ (reference sequence). Trimming left V 0 bases short and J 4 bases short, with 9 bases between. CDR3 residues: CASSLGREVTEAFF. CDR3 bases: TGTGCCAGCAGCTTAGGCAGGGAGGTCACTGAAGCTTTCTTT.

The chain couples TRBV4-2 to TRBJ1-6, with 8 bases that match TRBD1. Trimming took 1 base from V and 8 from J; bases not matched to a gene: 7. The CDR3 runs 16 residues. Germline CDR1 is LGHNA and CDR2 is YNFKEQ. CDR3: CASSQGQGAVDSPLHF. For the CDR3, the DNA is TGTGCCAGCAGCCAAGGGCAGGGGGCCGTAGATTCACCCCTCCACTTT.

This rearrangement joins TRBV7-2 to TRBJ2-5; 12 bases map to TRBD2. V lost 6 bases, J lost 4 bases, and 3 bases stayed unmatched. The CDR3 contains 14 residues. From germline, CDR1 is SGHTA and CDR2 FQGNSA. In DNA, the CDR3 is TGTGCCAGCAGACCGGGACTAGCGGGAGAGACCCAGTACTTC. Translation: CASRPGLAGETQYF.

This chain joins TRBV18 and TRBJ2-3; the D gene is possibly TRBD1 (5 bases). This CDR3 spans 11 amino acids. V was clipped by 6 bases and J by 7 bases, with 8 bases between them. CDR1 is KGHSH and CDR2 is LQKENI in the germline V gene. This CDR3 is CASSRQNTQYF. CDR3 nucleotide sequence: TGTGCCAGCTCGAGACAGAATACGCAGTATTTT.

This chain joins TRBV6-5 and TRBJ2-1; maybe TRBD2 (5 bases). The ends were cut back, 4 bases at V and 2 bases at J, with 9 bases in the middle. CDR1 is MNHEY and CDR2 is SVGAGI in the germline V gene. The CDR3 contains 14 residues. CDR3 region: CASSSSPPYNEQFF. DNA for the CDR3: TGTGCCAGCAGTTCTAGCCCCCCCTACAATGAGCAGTTCTTC.

The CDR3 DNA follows: TGCGCCAGCAGCCCGCCGAGCGGGGCGACCTACAATGAGCAGTTCTTC. It codes for CASSPPSGATYNEQFF. This chain uses TRBV5-1 with TRBJ2-1, with 7 bases identical to TRBD2. Germline assignment: CDR1 SGHRS and CDR2 YFSETQ. This CDR3 has 16 amino acids. Trimming cost V 4 bases and J 2 bases; bases outside gene matches: 9.

The chain combines TRBV6-6 with TRBJ1-5; possible D gene TRBD1, 5 bases. V dropped 6 bases and J dropped 5 bases, with 14 bases sitting between them. The CDR3 has 14 residues. From germline, CDR1 is MNHNY and CDR2 SVGAGI (reference sequence). CDR3 amino acids: CASSLPGGHQPQHF. The CDR3 coding sequence is TGTGCCAGCAGCCTCCCGGGGGGACATCAGCCCCAGCATTTT.

The rearrangement links TRBV27 to TRBJ1-4, with 8 bases aligning to TRBD1. This CDR3 is built from 14 residues. The germline CDR1 and CDR2 sequences are MNHEY and SMNVEV (reference sequence). V was pared by 6 bases and J by 7 bases, with 7 bases of the junction left unmatched. The CDR3 nucleotides read TGTGCCAGCAGCCCGACAGGGGAGAGTGAAAAACTGTTTTTT. This encodes CASSPTGESEKLFF. Full variable domain (outside the CDR3, taken from reference TRBV27 and TRBJ1-4): EAQVTQNPRYLITVTGKKLTVTCSQNMNHEYMSWYRQDPGLGLRQIYYSMNVEVTDKGDVPEGYKVSRKEKRNFPLILESPSPNQTSLYFCASSPTGESEKLFFGSGTQLSVL.

The V gene is TRBV5-6, the J gene TRBJ2-5, with D possibly matching TRBD1 (7 bases). Trimming stripped 3 bases from V and 3 bases from J, with 15 bases between. Germline CDR1 is SGHDT and CDR2 is YYEEEE. This CDR3 region has 15 residues. For the CDR3, the DNA is TGTGCCAGCAGCTACCAGGGGGGTACTAAAGAGACCCAGTACTTC. It yields the protein CASSYQGGTKETQYF.

The chain uses TRBV5-1 and TRBJ2-7; 7 bases align to TRBD1. V lost 4 bases, J lost 3 bases, and 4 bases stayed unmatched. This CDR3 region has 13 residues. Germline loops: CDR1 SGHRS, CDR2 YFSETQ. This chain's CDR3 is CASSPGQLYEQYF. For the CDR3, the DNA is TGCGCCAGCAGCCCGGGACAGCTCTACGAGCAGTACTTC.

The rearrangement uses TRBV7-6 and TRBJ2-7, with D perhaps matching TRBD1 (5 bases). The CDR3 length is 15 residues. Germline-derived CDR1 and CDR2 are SGHVS and FNYEAQ. The V gene lost 1 base and the J gene lost 0 bases, with 10 bases spanning the gap. This chain's CDR3 is CASSLETGSSYEQYF. The DNA for the CDR3 is TGTGCCAGCAGCTTAGAAACAGGCAGCTCCTACGAGCAGTACTTC.

J is TRBJ1-2 and V is TRBV28, with TRBD1 matching 7 bases. The CDR3 has 12 amino acids. CDR1 is MDHEN, CDR2 SYDVKM, per germline. Germline trimming cut 8 bases from V and 8 bases from J; bases unmatched to any gene: 8. CDR3 region: CASSQTGPGYTF. The CDR3 bases are TGTGCCAGCTCCCAGACAGGGCCGGGCTACACCTTC.

This chain joins TRBV7-2 and TRBJ1-1; 8 nucleotides match TRBD1. Germline V CDR1 and CDR2: SGHTA, FQGNSA. V lost 3 bases to trimming and J lost 5 bases; unmatched junction nucleotides: 11. The CDR3 contains 16 residues. The CDR3 spells CASSLGIRTGRTEAFF. The CDR3 DNA is TGTGCCAGCAGCTTGGGAATAAGGACAGGGAGGACTGAAGCTTTCTTT.

The chain joins TRBV5-4 to TRBJ2-5; D is perhaps TRBD2 (7 bases). The CDR3 runs 14 residues. Germline V gene sequence: CDR1 SGHNT, CDR2 YYREEE (reference sequence). V was clipped by 3 bases and J by 5 bases, with 14 bases between them. CDR3 in amino acids: CASSSKQGGETQYF. The CDR3 bases are TGTGCCAGCAGCTCGAAACAGGGAGGGGAGACCCAGTACTTC.

This rearrangement joins TRBV5-1 to TRBJ2-1; no clear D. Trimming took 1 base from V and 3 from J, leaving 8 bases between them. CDR3 size: 14 residues. CDR1 SGHRS and CDR2 YFSETQ come from the germline V gene. The CDR3, as DNA: TGCGCCAGCAGCTTGCCGACACACTACAATGAGCAGTTCTTC. This gives the protein CASSLPTHYNEQFF.

The rearrangement links TRBV7-2 to TRBJ2-2, with a possible D match to TRBD1 (6 bases). The V end lost 5 bases, the J end lost 6 bases, and 16 bases lay between the germline ends. The length of the CDR3 is 15 residues. The germline gives CDR1 SGHTA, CDR2 FQGNSA. The CDR3 is CASSQGNWGAGELFF. Here the CDR3 DNA reads TGTGCCAGCAGCCAGGGGAACTGGGGCGCCGGGGAGCTGTTTTTT. Variable domain in full (rest from reference TRBV7-2 and TRBJ2-2): GAGVSQSPSNKVTEKGKDVELRCDPISGHTALYWYRQSLGQGLEFLIYFQGNSAPDKSGLPSDRFSAERTGGSVSTLTIQRTQQEDSAVYLCASSQGNWGAGELFFGEGSRLTVL.

V gene TRBV4-1 combines with J gene TRBJ2-1; the match to TRBD2 covers 10 bases. Germline V CDR1 and CDR2: MGHRA, YSYEKL. Germline trimming cut 6 bases from V and 7 bases from J; bases unmatched to any gene: 12. The CDR3 loop spans 16 amino acids. The CDR3 is CASSQREGPPRNEQFF. The CDR3 DNA sequence: TGCGCCAGCAGTCAGCGGGAGGGCCCCCCCCGGAATGAGCAGTTCTTC.